This is a list of T cell receptor beta chains from one sample in a study of shared clonotypes between healthy human individuals. The method was immunoSEQ multiplex PCR; TCRdb's version includes in-frame clones alone and lacks a portion of them. This sample has under 750,000 clones, with around 77% found just once. The sample consisted of memory CD4+ T cells sorted from blood. These receptors originate from a woman between 25 and 40 years old in good health. Each CDR3 is given without its conserved first and last residue. Clone size appears in some rows only: once, few, many, or a class for an expanded clone.

clone_size: -; v_call: TRBV5-4; cdr3_aa: ASSLIDRETQY
clone_size: -; v_call: TRBV28; cdr3_aa: ASSLGGNTIY
clone_size: -; v_call: TRBV10-2; cdr3_aa: AGGSAGDDTEAF
clone_size: -; v_call: TRBV5-4; cdr3_aa: ASSLAKGPNTEAF
clone_size: -; v_call: TRBV6-5; cdr3_aa: ASSYFGVEGGYT
clone_size: -; v_call: TRBV5-8; cdr3_aa: ASRRVRETQY
clone_size: -; v_call: TRBV2; cdr3_aa: ASRKGSTATEAF
clone_size: -; v_call: TRBV5-1; cdr3_aa: ASSTGTLGEKLF
clone_size: -; v_call: TRBV5-6; cdr3_aa: ASSLFRGGETQY
clone_size: -; v_call: TRBV2; cdr3_aa: ASSFAEETQY
clone_size: -; v_call: TRBV5-4; cdr3_aa: ASTTGGTIQETQY
clone_size: -; v_call: TRBV5-6; cdr3_aa: ASSVGLYTGELF
clone_size: -; v_call: TRBV7-6; cdr3_aa: ASSFGDYLQPQH
clone_size: -; v_call: TRBV28; cdr3_aa: ASSFLRGIETQY
clone_size: -; v_call: TRBV28; cdr3_aa: ASSFGVGLAGVYEQY
clone_size: -; v_call: TRBV2; cdr3_aa: ASRGDNREQF
clone_size: -; v_call: TRBV6-5; cdr3_aa: ASSDRGTGYEQY
clone_size: -; v_call: TRBV5-4; cdr3_aa: ASTKGGHLPTDTQY
clone_size: -; v_call: TRBV21-1; cdr3_aa: ASSHGMGRGSYNEQF
clone_size: few; v_call: TRBV5-1; cdr3_aa: ASTPDSSSYNEQF
clone_size: -; v_call: TRBV28; cdr3_aa: ASSTSGYEQY
clone_size: -; v_call: TRBV5-1; cdr3_aa: ASSSKRGGTGNTIY
clone_size: -; v_call: TRBV9; cdr3_aa: ASSAAHGVGGEQY
clone_size: -; v_call: TRBV5-1; cdr3_aa: ASSSQTVTSGNTIY
clone_size: -; v_call: TRBV5-1; cdr3_aa: ASSLRVGGKPQH
clone_size: -; v_call: TRBV28; cdr3_aa: ASSLSVNYGYT
clone_size: -; v_call: TRBV11-2; cdr3_aa: ASSSTREGGLGSNNEQF
clone_size: -; v_call: TRBV29-1; cdr3_aa: SVRDNSYEQY
clone_size: -; v_call: TRBV20-1; cdr3_aa: SAGRGFEQY
clone_size: -; v_call: TRBV5-1; cdr3_aa: ASSPTVSGANVLT
clone_size: -; v_call: TRBV5-6; cdr3_aa: ASSYIGRELF
clone_size: -; v_call: TRBV11-2; cdr3_aa: ASSLNLGGAGELF
clone_size: -; v_call: TRBV6-5; cdr3_aa: ASSYSPLSGNTIY
clone_size: -; v_call: TRBV27; cdr3_aa: ASSGTSGAYNEQF
clone_size: -; v_call: TRBV19; cdr3_aa: ASRGGVVYMNTEAF
clone_size: -; v_call: TRBV7-8; cdr3_aa: ASSFIGRAEDSGNTIY
clone_size: -; v_call: TRBV18; cdr3_aa: ASSPLGLSRDQPQH
clone_size: few; v_call: TRBV5-4; cdr3_aa: ASSRRLAYQETQY
clone_size: once; v_call: TRBV2; cdr3_aa: ASRQREAYNEQF
clone_size: -; v_call: TRBV7-2; cdr3_aa: ASSTRRDSVWD
clone_size: many; v_call: TRBV7-2; cdr3_aa: ASSFIRGGEKLF
clone_size: -; v_call: TRBV28; cdr3_aa: ASRPTGAGNTIY
clone_size: -; v_call: TRBV6-5; cdr3_aa: ASKGTAANYGYT
clone_size: -; v_call: TRBV5-1; cdr3_aa: ASSLARPFSGNEQF
clone_size: -; v_call: TRBV6-1; cdr3_aa: ASRGLAGDTGELF
clone_size: -; v_call: TRBV6-6; cdr3_aa: ASSPLGETQY
clone_size: -; v_call: TRBV5-1; cdr3_aa: ASSLPGQGTEQY
clone_size: once; v_call: TRBV7-2; cdr3_aa: ASSSTLEVRGAF
clone_size: -; v_call: TRBV30; cdr3_aa: AFGRSWTEAF
clone_size: -; v_call: TRBV5-1; cdr3_aa: ASSLGLGDTQY
clone_size: few; v_call: TRBV7-2; cdr3_aa: ASSLDTSGVIEQY
clone_size: -; v_call: TRBV15; cdr3_aa: ATSRTTSGSYNEQF
clone_size: -; v_call: TRBV7-9; cdr3_aa: ASSLGRGHEKLF
clone_size: -; v_call: TRBV5-1; cdr3_aa: ASSLEAGANTGELF
clone_size: -; v_call: TRBV7-2; cdr3_aa: ASSVRSGIAPTEQF
clone_size: -; v_call: TRBV18; cdr3_aa: ASSPQGLAKNIQY
clone_size: -; v_call: TRBV30; cdr3_aa: AWSLGQGFQY